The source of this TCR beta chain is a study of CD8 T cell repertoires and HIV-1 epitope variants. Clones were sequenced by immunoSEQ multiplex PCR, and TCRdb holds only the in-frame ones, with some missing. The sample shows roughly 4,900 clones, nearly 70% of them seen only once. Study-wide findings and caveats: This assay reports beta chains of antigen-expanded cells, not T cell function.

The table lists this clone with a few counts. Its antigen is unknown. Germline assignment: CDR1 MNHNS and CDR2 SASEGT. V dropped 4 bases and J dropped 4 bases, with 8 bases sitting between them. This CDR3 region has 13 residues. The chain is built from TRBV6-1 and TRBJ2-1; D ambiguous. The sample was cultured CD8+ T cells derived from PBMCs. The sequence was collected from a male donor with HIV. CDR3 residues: CASSASVYNEQFF. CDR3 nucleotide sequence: TGTGCCAGCAGTGCGTCAGTGTACAATGAGCAGTTCTTC.